This TCR beta chain was obtained from a study of T cells after yellow fever vaccination (dated by TCRdb to between 2018 and 2020). Describing the broader study: Libraries from fractions with low cell numbers were prepared with the SMART-Seq v4 Ultra Low Input RNA kit. To follow T-cell clones before and after primary and booster YFV17D yellow fever vaccination, bulk TCR alpha and beta repertoires were sequenced over time. Blood was drawn at multiple timepoints before and after primary and secondary immunization, with bulk PBMC replicates and cell subsets isolated. Two healthy male donors made up the cohort, one aged 18 to 30 years and the other aged 30 to 40 years. Study-level results and caveats: A small fraction of clonotypes appeared in both the CD4 and CD8 compartments, likely as a result of convergent recombination. Because only a couple of donors were included in the study, the extent to which the findings can be generalized is limited. Compared with the primary T-cell response, the secondary T-cell response was faster but weaker, reaching its peak on day 5 rather than on day 15. Most clones expanded after primary vaccination (almost 98% of CD4 and 88% of CD8) were re-detected after the booster, suggesting that broad memory maintenance occurred. FACS-sorted repertoires could contain abundant contaminating clonotypes from the bulk population, so computational filtering was required.

The label giving this sample's treatment or condition can be read as: live attenuated yellow fever vaccine strain. Two biological replicates of bulk PBMCs were collected at each blood-draw timepoint. PBMCs were isolated from peripheral blood using a standard Ficoll-Paque protocol. TriZol was used to extract RNA from bulk PBMCs, from CD4 and CD8 fractions, and from dextramer-positive and dextramer-negative fractions. The table lists this clonotype with a few counts. Its antigen target is currently unknown. Base-call qualities are not available, and no considerably larger clone is one nucleotide away. Sequencing relied on an Illumina NovaSeq 6000. TCR cDNA was synthesized by 5'RACE template switching, which introduced a universal primer site and unique molecular identifiers. Priming of cDNA synthesis was performed from both the TCR alpha and TCR beta constant segments. Libraries were amplified in two PCR steps, with sample barcodes and sequencing adapters added in the second step. Sequencing of libraries was performed on Illumina HiSeq 2500 (2x100 bp) or NovaSeq (2x150 bp). As for the authors' bioinformatics: Demultiplexing of reads and collapsing into UMI consensus sequences were performed with MIGEC, and V(D)J alignment was carried out with MiXCR. Vaccine-responding clonotypes were defined with edgeR using replicate PBMC samples, requiring FDR below 0.01 and a log2 fold change above 5 up to day 15. Each bulk clonotype was labeled CD4 or CD8 based on which sequenced repertoire, CD4 or CD8, contained the clonotype at higher abundance. TCRdb reprocessing: public reads trimmed at Q25 with fastp, clones called with MiXCR, in-frame beta chains kept. Entries that share a CDR3 protein sequence are merged under the most common genes and DNA. The V and J calls follow TCRdb's processing rather than the paper's. This sample holds hundreds of thousands of distinct CDR3 sequences; around 4% were observed only once. Together, the top ten hold about 25% of the sample.

CDR1 SGHTA and CDR2 FQGNSA are derived from the germline V gene. Including cysteine and phenylalanine, the CDR3 has 16 amino acids. The read is trimmed to its CDR3 DNA, 48 bases read in frame from base 1. V is cut back by 5 bases and J by 1 base, with 6 bases in the junction unmatched. The rearranged segments are TRBV7-2 and TRBJ2-5; 11 central bases correspond to TRBD2. The specimen was PBMCs, collected on the day of the yellow fever booster vaccination. The sequence was collected from a man younger than 35 who received the YFV17D yellow fever vaccine. The encoded CDR3 is CASSLGTSGLQETQYF. The DNA sequence is TGTGCCAGCAGCCTCGGGACTAGCGGCCTCCAAGAGACCCAGTACTTC. The variable domain in full, with residues beyond the CDR3 obtained from the reference TRBV7-2 and TRBJ2-5 genes, is GAGVSQSPSNKVTEKGKDVELRCDPISGHTALYWYRQSLGQGLEFLIYFQGNSAPDKSGLPSDRFSAERTGGSVSTLTIQRTQQEDSAVYLCASSLGTSGLQETQYFGPGTRLLVL.